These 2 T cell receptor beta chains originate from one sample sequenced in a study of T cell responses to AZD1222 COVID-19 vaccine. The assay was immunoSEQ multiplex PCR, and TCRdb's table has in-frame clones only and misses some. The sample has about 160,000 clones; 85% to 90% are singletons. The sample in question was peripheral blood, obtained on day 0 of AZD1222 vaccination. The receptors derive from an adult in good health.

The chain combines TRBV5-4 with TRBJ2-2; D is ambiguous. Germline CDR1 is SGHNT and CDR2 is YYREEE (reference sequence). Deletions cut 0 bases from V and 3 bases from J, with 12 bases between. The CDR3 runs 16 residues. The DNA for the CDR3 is TGTGCCAGCAGCTTGGGGATAGAACGGGACACCGGGGAGCTGTTTTTT. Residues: CASSLGIERDTGELFF.

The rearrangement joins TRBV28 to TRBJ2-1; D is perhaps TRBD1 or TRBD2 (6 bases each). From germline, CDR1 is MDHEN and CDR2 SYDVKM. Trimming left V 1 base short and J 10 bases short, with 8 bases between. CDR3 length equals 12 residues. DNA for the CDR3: TGTGCCAGCAGTTTATCGGGGGCCGAGCAGTTCTTC. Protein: CASSLSGAEQFF.